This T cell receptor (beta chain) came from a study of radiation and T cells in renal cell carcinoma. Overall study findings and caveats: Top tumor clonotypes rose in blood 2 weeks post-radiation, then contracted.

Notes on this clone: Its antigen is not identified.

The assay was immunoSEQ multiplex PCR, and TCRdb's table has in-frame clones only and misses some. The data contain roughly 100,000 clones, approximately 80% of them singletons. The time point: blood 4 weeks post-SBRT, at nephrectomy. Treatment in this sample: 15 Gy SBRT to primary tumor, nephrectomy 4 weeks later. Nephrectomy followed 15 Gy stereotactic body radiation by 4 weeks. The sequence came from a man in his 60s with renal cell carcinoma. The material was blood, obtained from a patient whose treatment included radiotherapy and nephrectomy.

The CDR3 protein is CAWSGGQAANTEAFF. CDR3 DNA sequence: TGTGCCTGGAGTGGGGGACAGGCGGCCAACACTGAAGCTTTCTTT. The chain employs TRBV30 and TRBJ1-1; 8 nucleotides line up with TRBD1. The germline V gene has CDR1 GTSNPN and CDR2 SVGIG (reference sequence). The trim removed 1 base at V and 2 bases at J, leaving 6 bases unmatched. The CDR3 runs to 15 residues.